This T cell receptor beta chain is from a study of T-cell reconstitution after alpha-beta-depleted transplantation in children. This clonotype was seen repeatedly, ten times or more. Library preparation (for TCRbeta) was performed with unique molecular identifiers. TCRdb re-called the PCR reads through MiXCR, storing one row per CDR3 protein. The sample lists 200,000 to 300,000 distinct CDR3 sequences; around 12% were seen once. The CDR3 sequence is 14 residues long. Germline V gene sequence: CDR1 SGHRS, CDR2 YFSETQ. The germline V and J ends were trimmed by 4 bases and 0 bases, with 8 bases remaining between them.

Sequenced material: PBMCs from the stem cell graft donor, taken from the stem cell graft. The origin of this receptor is a human donor who donated a stem cell graft to a child with acute lymphoblastic leukemia. The chain couples TRBV5-1 to TRBJ1-3, with D unclear. CDR3 nucleotides: TGCGCCAGCAGCGTGGAGAGCTCTGGAAACACCATATATTTT. Protein product: CASSVESSGNTIYF.